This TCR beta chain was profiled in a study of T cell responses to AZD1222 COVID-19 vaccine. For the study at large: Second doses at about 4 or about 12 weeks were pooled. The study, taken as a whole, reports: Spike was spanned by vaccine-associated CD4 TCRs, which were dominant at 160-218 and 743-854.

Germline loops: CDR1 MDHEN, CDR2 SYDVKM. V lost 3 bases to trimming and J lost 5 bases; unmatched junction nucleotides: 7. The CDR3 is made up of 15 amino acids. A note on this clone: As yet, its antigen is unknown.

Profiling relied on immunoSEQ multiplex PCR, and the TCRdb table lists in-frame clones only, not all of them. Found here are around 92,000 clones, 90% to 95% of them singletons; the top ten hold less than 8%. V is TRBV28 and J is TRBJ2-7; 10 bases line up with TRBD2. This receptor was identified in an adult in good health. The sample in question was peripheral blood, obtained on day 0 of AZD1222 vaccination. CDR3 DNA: TGTGCCAGCAGTTTCAGGCTAGCGGGAGTCAACGAGCAGTACTTC. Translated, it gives CASSFRLAGVNEQYF.